This TCR beta chain comes out of a study of cytomegalovirus exposure and HLA in healthy donors. Whole-study results and caveats: Productive status was seen about 90% or about 30% of the time for most TCR beta V segments in an earlier analysis.

Vbeta (60) and Jbeta (13) primers were used in the PCR. The method was immunoSEQ multiplex PCR; TCRdb's version includes in-frame clones alone and lacks a portion of them. The sample has about 180,000 clones, 70% to 90% seen once. This CDR3 has 19 residues. Germline assignment: CDR1 LGHNA and CDR2 YSLEER. V lost 1 base to trimming and J lost 2 bases, with 18 bases between them. As to this clone: Its cognate antigen is unknown.

Sequenced input: PBMCs. The chain links TRBV4-3 to TRBJ2-6; D is possibly TRBD1 (6 bases). The sequence was obtained from a woman in her twenties or thirties in good health and CMV-seronegative. For the CDR3, the DNA is TGCGCCAGCAGCCAAGGGCAGGGGCCGCGGAAAACTGGGGCCAACGTCCTGACTTTC. Protein: CASSQGQGPRKTGANVLTF.